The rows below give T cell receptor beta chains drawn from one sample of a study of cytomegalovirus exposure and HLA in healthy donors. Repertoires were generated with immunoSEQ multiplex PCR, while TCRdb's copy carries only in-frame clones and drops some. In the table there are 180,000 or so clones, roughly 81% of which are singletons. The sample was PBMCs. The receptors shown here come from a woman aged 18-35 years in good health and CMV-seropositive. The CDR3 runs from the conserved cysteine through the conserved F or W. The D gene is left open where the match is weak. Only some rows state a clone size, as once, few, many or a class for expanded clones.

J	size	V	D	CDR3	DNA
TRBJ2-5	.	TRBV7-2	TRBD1	CASSSAGQVVGTQYF	TGTGCCAGCAGCTCTGCAGGACAGGTGGTCGGGACCCAGTACTTC
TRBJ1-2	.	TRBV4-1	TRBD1	CASSLGQGAYYGYTF	TGCGCCAGCAGCCTAGGACAGGGGGCATACTATGGCTACACCTTC
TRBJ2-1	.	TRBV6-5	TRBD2	CASRALAGYNEQFF	TGTGCCAGCAGAGCACTAGCGGGGTACAATGAGCAGTTCTTC
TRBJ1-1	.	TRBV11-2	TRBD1	CASSFLSPGQMNTEAFF	TGTGCCAGCAGCTTTCTTTCCCCGGGACAGATGAACACTGAAGCTTTCTTT
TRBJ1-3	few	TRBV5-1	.	CASSLNSLSGNTIYF	TGCGCCAGCAGCTTGAACAGCCTCTCTGGAAACACCATATATTTT
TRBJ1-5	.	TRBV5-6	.	CASSLEGLNQPQHF	TGTGCCAGCAGCTTAGAGGGTTTAAATCAGCCCCAGCATTTT
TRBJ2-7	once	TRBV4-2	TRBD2	CASELTSGGGKEQYF	TGTGCCAGCGAACTTACTAGCGGGGGAGGGAAAGAGCAGTACTTC
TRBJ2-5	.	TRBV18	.	CASSPPYPPETQYF	TGTGCCAGCTCACCACCGTATCCCCCAGAGACCCAGTACTTC
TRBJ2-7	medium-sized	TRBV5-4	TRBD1	CASSFRGQGSYEQYF	TGTGCCAGCAGCTTTAGGGGACAGGGGTCGTACGAGCAGTACTTC
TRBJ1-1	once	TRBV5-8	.	CASNTGSVNTEAFF	TGTGCCAGCAATACAGGGAGCGTGAACACTGAAGCTTTCTTT
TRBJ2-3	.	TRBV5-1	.	CASSWPGADTQYF	TGCGCCAGCAGCTGGCCGGGGGCAGATACGCAGTATTTT
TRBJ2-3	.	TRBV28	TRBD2	CASSLPSGGFTDTQYF	TGTGCCAGCAGTTTACCTAGCGGGGGATTCACAGATACGCAGTATTTT
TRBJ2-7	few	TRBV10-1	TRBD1	CASSATKGTGAYEQYF	TGCGCCAGCAGCGCTACGAAAGGGACAGGCGCCTACGAGCAGTACTTC
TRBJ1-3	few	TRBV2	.	CASCGHSGNTIYF	TGTGCCAGCTGCGGGCACTCTGGAAACACCATATATTTT
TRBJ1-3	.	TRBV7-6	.	CASSLAWTDSGNTIYF	TGTGCCAGCAGCTTAGCTTGGACAGACTCTGGAAACACCATATATTTT
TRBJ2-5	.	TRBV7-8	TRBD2	CASSFAPRGLAGQETQYF	TGTGCCAGCAGCTTCGCCCCTCGAGGACTAGCAGGTCAAGAGACCCAGTACTTC
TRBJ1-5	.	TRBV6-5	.	CASSYGPNQPQHF	TGTGCCAGCAGTTACGGGCCAAATCAGCCCCAGCATTTT
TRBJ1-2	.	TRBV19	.	CASTTDMESYGYTF	TGTGCCAGTACCACCGACATGGAATCCTATGGCTACACCTTC
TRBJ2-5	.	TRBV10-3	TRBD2	CAIQMAAGGRETQYF	TGTGCCATCCAAATGGCCGCGGGGGGAAGGGAGACCCAGTACTTC
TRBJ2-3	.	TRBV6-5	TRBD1	CASGEGTETDTQYF	TGTGCCAGTGGGGAAGGGACAGAGACAGATACGCAGTATTTT
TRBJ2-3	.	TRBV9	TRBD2	CASSSDQRGLPSTDTQYF	TGTGCCAGCAGCTCAGACCAGCGGGGACTCCCTAGCACAGATACGCAGTATTTT
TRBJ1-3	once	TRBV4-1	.	CASSQEGSSGNTIYF	TGCGCCAGCAGCCAAGAAGGGAGCTCTGGAAACACCATATATTTT
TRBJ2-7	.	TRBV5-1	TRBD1	CASSFGTGHSYEQYF	TGCGCCAGCAGCTTCGGGACAGGGCATTCTTACGAGCAGTACTTC
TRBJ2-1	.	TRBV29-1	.	CSVGGNNEQFF	TGCAGCGTTGGAGGGAACAATGAGCAGTTCTTC
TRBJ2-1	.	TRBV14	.	CASSPTPGRRGINNEQFF	TGTGCCAGCAGCCCAACACCCGGTCGGCGGGGAATAAACAATGAGCAGTTCTTC
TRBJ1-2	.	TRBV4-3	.	CASSQDHRVDGYTF	TGCGCCAGCAGCCAAGATCACAGGGTCGACGGCTACACCTTC
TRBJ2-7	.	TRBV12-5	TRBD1	CASGSLDRELVHEQYF	TGTGCTAGTGGTTCCTTGGACAGGGAGTTGGTCCACGAGCAGTACTTC
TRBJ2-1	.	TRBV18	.	CASSRRTEASYNEQFF	TGTGCCAGCTCACGGAGAACGGAGGCTTCCTACAATGAGCAGTTCTTC
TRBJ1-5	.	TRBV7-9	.	CASSLQGVQPQHF	TGTGCCAGCAGCTTACAGGGCGTTCAGCCCCAGCATTTT
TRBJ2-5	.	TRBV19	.	CASRRVGSPGETQYF	TGTGCCAGTAGACGAGTCGGGTCCCCAGGGGAGACCCAGTACTTC
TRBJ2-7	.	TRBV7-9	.	CASSSLRVPTYEQYF	TGTGCCAGCAGCTCCCTGCGGGTTCCTACCTACGAGCAGTACTTC
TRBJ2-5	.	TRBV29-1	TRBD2	CSAEAQTGGSLGTQYF	TGCAGCGCCGAGGCCCAAACGGGGGGTTCCTTGGGGACCCAGTACTTC
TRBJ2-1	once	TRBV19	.	CASSISGSNNEQFF	TGTGCCAGTAGTATCAGTGGGAGCAACAATGAGCAGTTCTTC
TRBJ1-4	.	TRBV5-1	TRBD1	CASSLGPGQENEKLFF	TGCGCCAGCAGCTTAGGTCCGGGACAGGAAAATGAAAAACTGTTTTTT
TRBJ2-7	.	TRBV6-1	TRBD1	CASSQGAVGTYEQYF	TGTGCCAGCAGCCAGGGGGCAGTAGGGACCTACGAGCAGTACTTC
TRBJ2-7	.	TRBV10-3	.	CAISESLGEYEQYF	TGTGCCATCAGTGAGTCTCTGGGAGAATACGAGCAGTACTTC
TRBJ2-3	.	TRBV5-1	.	CASSLAATRYNTDTQYF	TGCGCCAGCAGCTTGGCCGCAACTAGATATAACACAGATACGCAGTATTTT
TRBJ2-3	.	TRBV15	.	CATSSYSDTQYF	TGTGCCACCAGCTCTTACTCGGATACGCAGTATTTT